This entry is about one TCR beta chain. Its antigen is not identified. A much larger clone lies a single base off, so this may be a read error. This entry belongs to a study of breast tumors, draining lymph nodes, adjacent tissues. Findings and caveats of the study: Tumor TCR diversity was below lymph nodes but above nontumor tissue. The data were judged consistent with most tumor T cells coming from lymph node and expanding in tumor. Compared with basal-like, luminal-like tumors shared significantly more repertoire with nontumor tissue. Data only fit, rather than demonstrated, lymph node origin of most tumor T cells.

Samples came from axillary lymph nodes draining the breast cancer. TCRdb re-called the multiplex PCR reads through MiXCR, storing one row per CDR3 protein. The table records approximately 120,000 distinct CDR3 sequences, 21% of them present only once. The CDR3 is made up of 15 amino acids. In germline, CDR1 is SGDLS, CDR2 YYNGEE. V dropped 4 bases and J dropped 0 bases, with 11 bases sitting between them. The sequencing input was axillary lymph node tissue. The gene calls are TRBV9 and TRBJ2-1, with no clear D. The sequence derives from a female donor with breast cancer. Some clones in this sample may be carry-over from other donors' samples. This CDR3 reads CASSCGWGSYNEQFF. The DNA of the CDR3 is TGTGCCAGCAGCTGCGGCTGGGGCTCCTACAATGAGCAGTTCTTC.